The 17 T cell receptor beta chains reported below all come from one sample, sequenced in a study of blood T cell repertoires in COVID-19. This table comes from immunoSEQ multiplex PCR, and its TCRdb copy is limited to in-frame clones, with some not included. The sample includes 60,000 to 70,000 clones, 88% of them seen just once. Material: peripheral blood. The receptors stem from a woman at least 80 years old with active COVID-19.

The rearrangement links TRBV7-9 to TRBJ2-5; 7 bases are shared with TRBD2. Germline CDR1 SEHNR, CDR2 FQNEAQ (reference sequence). Trimming at V came to 1 base and at J to 3 bases, leaving 5 bases not matched to a gene. The CDR3 is made up of 15 amino acids. The chain's CDR3 is CASSLGLAGEETQYF. The CDR3 nucleotides read TGTGCCAGCAGCTTAGGACTAGCCGGGGAAGAGACCCAGTACTTC.

V usage is TRBV11-2 and J usage is TRBJ2-3; 7 bases fit TRBD2. The V gene end was trimmed by 4 bases and the J gene end by 14 bases; junction bases not matched to a gene: 12. Per germline, CDR1 SGHAT and CDR2 FQNNGV. The CDR3 extends over 13 amino acids. The CDR3 DNA sequence: TGTGCCAGCAGCTCCCAGACGGGGGGAGGGCGGTATTTT. Protein sequence: CASSSQTGGGRYF.

The V gene is TRBV6-1, the J gene TRBJ2-7; possible D gene TRBD1, 5 bases. CDR1 is MNHNS and CDR2 is SASEGT in the germline V gene. V lost 2 bases to trimming and J lost 1 base, with 12 bases between them. This CDR3 has 15 residues. The DNA of the CDR3 is TGTGCCAGCAGTGAATATTTGACAGCTTCCTACGAGCAGTACTTC. Amino acid sequence: CASSEYLTASYEQYF.

In this sample, this clone turned up once. The V gene is TRBV3-1 (or the pseudogene TRBV3-2), the J gene TRBJ1-1; a weak D match, TRBD1 (6 bases). Germline assignment: CDR1 LGHDT and CDR2 YNNKEL (reference sequence). The CDR3 has 16 amino acids. With 4 bases removed from V and 2 bases from J, the gap between germline ends came to 17 bases. The CDR3 region is CASSPLRTAINTEAFF. The DNA of the CDR3 is TGTGCCAGCAGCCCCCTACGGACAGCTATAAACACTGAAGCTTTCTTT.

The chain couples TRBV19 to TRBJ2-3; possible D gene TRBD2, 6 bases. The V end lost 7 bases, the J end lost 0 bases, and 38 bases lay between the germline ends. Germline V gives CDR1 LNHDA, CDR2 SQIVND (reference sequence). The CDR3 is 23 amino acids. CDR3 residues: CASTGPSPSDRDFGFPSTDTQYF. The CDR3 coding sequence is TGTGCCAGTACCGGGCCCTCTCCAAGTGATCGGGACTTTGGTTTCCCTAGCACAGATACGCAGTATTTT.

J is TRBJ2-1 and V is TRBV2, with TRBD2 matching over 14 bases. CDR3 size: 15 residues. CDR1 is SNHLY, CDR2 FYNNEI, per germline. The J segment lost 8 bases and the V segment lost 6 bases, leaving 6 bases of the junction unmatched. CDR3 bases: TGTGCCAGCAGGGAGACTAGCGGGGGGGCCGATGAGCAGTTCTTC. This translates into CASRETSGGADEQFF.

The chain carries TRBV7-8 and TRBJ2-1; TRBD2 matches at 10 bases. Trimming removed 0 bases from V and 5 bases from J; junction bases left unmatched: 4. This CDR3 contains 16 residues. CDR1 and CDR2 (germline): SGHVS, FQNEAQ. The CDR3 region is CASSLAIAGGHNEQFF. The CDR3 DNA reads as TGTGCCAGCAGCTTAGCTATAGCGGGGGGACACAATGAGCAGTTCTTC.

This rearrangement joins TRBV5-8 to TRBJ1-2, with 9 bases identical to TRBD1. The CDR3 runs to 14 residues. In germline, CDR1 is SGHTS, CDR2 YDEGEE. With 4 bases clipped from V and 4 bases from J, the junction kept 5 bases outside the gene matches. CDR3 sequence reads: CASSHRGPTYGYTF. CDR3 DNA: TGTGCCAGCAGCCACAGGGGGCCGACCTATGGCTACACCTTC. Filled out from reference TRBV5-8 and TRBJ1-2, the complete variable domain reads EAGVTQSPTHLIKTRGQQATLRCSPISGHTSVYWYQQALGLGLQFLLWYDEGEERNRGNFPPRFSGRQFPNYSSELNVNALELEDSALYLCASSHRGPTYGYTFGSGTRLTVV.

The count of this clone is one. The chain combines TRBV3-1 (or the pseudogene TRBV3-2) with TRBJ2-5; D may be TRBD1 (5 bases). Looked up from germline, CDR1 is LGHDT and CDR2 is YNNKEL (reference sequence). Trimming pared 1 base from V and 3 bases from J, leaving 12 bases between. CDR3 length: 15 amino acids. As DNA, the CDR3 is TGTGCCAGCAGCCAAGGTTTGGGCAGGGAAGAGACCCAGTACTTC. This sequence encodes CASSQGLGREETQYF.

The rearrangement uses TRBV29-1 and TRBJ1-1; 8 bases align to TRBD1. Losses at the gene ends were 5 bases for V and 10 bases for J; bases not matched to a gene: 9. Germline CDR1 reads SQVTM; CDR2 reads ANQGSEA. This CDR3 is 12 amino acids long. The CDR3: CSVSQGGRGAFF. CDR3 nucleotides: TGCAGCGTTTCACAGGGGGGTCGGGGAGCTTTCTTT.

This clone was seen a single time. The V and J genes are TRBV7-6 and TRBJ2-2; 7 nucleotides line up with TRBD2. This CDR3 is built from 15 residues. V lost 5 bases to trimming and J lost 3 bases; unmatched junction nucleotides: 6. In germline, CDR1 is SGHVS, CDR2 FNYEAQ. CDR3 bases: TGTGCCAGCAGCCTTAGCGGGCTGTACACCGGGGAGCTGTTTTTT. It translates to CASSLSGLYTGELFF.

The V and J genes are TRBV6-5 and TRBJ1-2; TRBD1 matches at 9 bases. From germline, CDR1 is MNHEY and CDR2 SVGAGI. The CDR3 contains 14 residues. Germline trimming cut 2 bases from V and 8 bases from J; bases unmatched to any gene: 6. CDR3 sequence: CASSYLGQGQGYTF. In nucleotides, the CDR3 is TGTGCCAGCAGTTACCTGGGACAGGGACAGGGCTACACCTTC.

The chain links TRBV18 to TRBJ2-1, with D possibly TRBD2 on 6 matching bases. The ends were cut back, 1 base at V and 4 bases at J, with 8 bases in the middle. Germline lookup yields CDR1 KGHSH and CDR2 LQKENI. The CDR3 loop spans 14 amino acids. CDR3 sequence reads: CASSPLAAYNEQFF. The CDR3 DNA sequence: TGTGCCAGCTCACCACTAGCGGCGTACAATGAGCAGTTCTTC.

The rearrangement links TRBV5-5 to TRBJ2-1, with D perhaps matching TRBD2 (6 bases). CDR3 size: 13 residues. Trimming shortened V by 6 bases and J by 9 bases, and 16 bases separated the two germline ends. Germline CDR1 reads SGHKS; CDR2 reads YYEKEE (reference sequence). CDR3 sequence reads: CASTSRGWGEQFF. CDR3 DNA: TGTGCCAGCACCTCCCGGGGGTGGGGTGAGCAGTTCTTC.

The J gene is TRBJ2-2, the V gene TRBV2, with TRBD2 matching over 13 bases. The CDR3 is 15 amino acids. With V trimmed by 4 bases and J by 7 bases, 3 bases remained unmatched. Germline V CDR1 and CDR2: SNHLY, FYNNEI. As DNA, the CDR3 is TGTGCCAGCAGTGGCAGGACTAGCGGGGGCGGGGAGCTGTTTTTT. Amino acids: CASSGRTSGGGELFF.

The chain combines TRBV14 with TRBJ1-1; 8 nucleotides match TRBD1. Germline trimming cut 4 bases from V and 6 bases from J; bases unmatched to any gene: 7. Germline V lookup: CDR1 SGHDN, CDR2 FVKESK. There are 14 residues in the CDR3. The CDR3 DNA is TGTGCCAGCAGCCCTCTCGGACAGGGACCTGAAGCTTTCTTT. This codes for CASSPLGQGPEAFF.

This sequence joins TRBV5-1 and TRBJ2-1; 9 bases are shared with TRBD2. After removal of 5 bases from V and 6 bases from J, the junction contained 15 bases not matched to a gene. Looked up from germline, CDR1 is SGHRS and CDR2 is YFSETQ. The CDR3 runs to 17 residues. CDR3 coding DNA: TGCGCCAGCAGAGCGGGGGGCCCGGGGATGGGTGGCAATGAGCAGTTCTTC. It yields the protein CASRAGGPGMGGNEQFF. The entire variable domain, with the rest obtained from reference TRBV5-1 and TRBJ2-1, is as follows: KAGVTQTPRYLIKTRGQQVTLSCSPISGHRSVSWYQQTPGQGLQFLFEYFSETQRNKGNFPGRFSGRQFSNSRSEMNVSTLELGDSALYLCASRAGGPGMGGNEQFFGPGTRLTVL.